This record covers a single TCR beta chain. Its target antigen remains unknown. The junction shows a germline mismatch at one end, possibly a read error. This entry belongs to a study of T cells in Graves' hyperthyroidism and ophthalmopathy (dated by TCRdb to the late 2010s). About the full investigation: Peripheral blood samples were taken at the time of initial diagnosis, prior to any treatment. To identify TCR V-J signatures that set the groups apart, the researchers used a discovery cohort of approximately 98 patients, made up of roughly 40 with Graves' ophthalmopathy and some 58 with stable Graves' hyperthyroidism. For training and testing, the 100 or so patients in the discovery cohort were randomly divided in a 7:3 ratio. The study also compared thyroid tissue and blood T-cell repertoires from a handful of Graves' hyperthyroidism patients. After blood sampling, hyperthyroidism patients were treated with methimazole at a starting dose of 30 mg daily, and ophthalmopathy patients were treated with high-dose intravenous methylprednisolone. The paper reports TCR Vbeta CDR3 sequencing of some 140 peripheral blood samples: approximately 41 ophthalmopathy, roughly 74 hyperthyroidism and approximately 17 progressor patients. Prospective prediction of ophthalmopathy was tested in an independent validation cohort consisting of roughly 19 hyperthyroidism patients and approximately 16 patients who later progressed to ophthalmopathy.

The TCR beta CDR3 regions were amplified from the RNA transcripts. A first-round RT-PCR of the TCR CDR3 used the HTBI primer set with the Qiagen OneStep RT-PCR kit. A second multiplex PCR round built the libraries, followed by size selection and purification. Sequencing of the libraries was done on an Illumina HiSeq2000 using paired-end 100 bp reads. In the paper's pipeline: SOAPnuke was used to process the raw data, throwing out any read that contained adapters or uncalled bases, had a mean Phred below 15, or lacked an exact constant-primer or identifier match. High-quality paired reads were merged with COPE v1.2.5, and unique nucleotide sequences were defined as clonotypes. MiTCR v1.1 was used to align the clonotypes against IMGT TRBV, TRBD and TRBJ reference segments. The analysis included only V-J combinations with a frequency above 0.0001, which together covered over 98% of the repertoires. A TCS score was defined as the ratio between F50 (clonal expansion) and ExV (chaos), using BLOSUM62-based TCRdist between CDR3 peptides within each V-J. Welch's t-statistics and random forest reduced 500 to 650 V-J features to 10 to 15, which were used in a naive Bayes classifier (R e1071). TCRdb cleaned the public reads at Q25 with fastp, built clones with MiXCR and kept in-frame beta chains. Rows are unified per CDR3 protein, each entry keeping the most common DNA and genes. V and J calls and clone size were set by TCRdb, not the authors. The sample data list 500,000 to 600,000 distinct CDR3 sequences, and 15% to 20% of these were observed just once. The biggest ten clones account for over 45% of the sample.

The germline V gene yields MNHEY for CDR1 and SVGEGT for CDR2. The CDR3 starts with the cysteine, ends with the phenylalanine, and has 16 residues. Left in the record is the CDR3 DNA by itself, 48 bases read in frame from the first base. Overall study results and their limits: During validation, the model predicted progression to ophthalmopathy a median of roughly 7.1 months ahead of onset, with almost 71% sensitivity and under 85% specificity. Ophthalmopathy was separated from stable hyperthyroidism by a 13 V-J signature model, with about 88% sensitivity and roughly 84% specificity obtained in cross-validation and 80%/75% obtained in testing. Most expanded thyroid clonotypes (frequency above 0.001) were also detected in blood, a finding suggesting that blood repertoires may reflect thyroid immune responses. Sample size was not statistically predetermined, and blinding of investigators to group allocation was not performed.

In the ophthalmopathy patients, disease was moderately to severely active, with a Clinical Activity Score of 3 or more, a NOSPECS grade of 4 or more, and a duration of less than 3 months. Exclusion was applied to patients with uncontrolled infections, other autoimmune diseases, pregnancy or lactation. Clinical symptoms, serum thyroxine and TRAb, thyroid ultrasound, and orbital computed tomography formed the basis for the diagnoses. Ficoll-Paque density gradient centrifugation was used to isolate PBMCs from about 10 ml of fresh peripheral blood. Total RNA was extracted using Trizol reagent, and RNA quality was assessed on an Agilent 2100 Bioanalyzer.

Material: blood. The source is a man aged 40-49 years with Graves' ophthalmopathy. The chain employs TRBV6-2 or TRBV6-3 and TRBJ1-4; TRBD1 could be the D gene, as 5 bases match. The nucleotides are TGTGCCGGCAGTTACTCGCGGGACCTACTTACTGAAAAACTGTTTTTT. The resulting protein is CAGSYSRDLLTEKLFF.